This T cell receptor beta chain is from a study of cytomegalovirus exposure and HLA in healthy donors. Study results and limitations: Most TCR beta V segments were productive about 87% or about 30% of the time in an earlier analysis.

Regarding this clone: Its antigen is currently unknown.

The PCR ran on 60 Vbeta and 13 Jbeta primers. This table comes from immunoSEQ multiplex PCR, and its TCRdb copy is limited to in-frame clones, with some not included. The data contain some 140,000 clones, more than 60% of them singletons. CDR1 and CDR2 (germline): MDHEN, SYDVKM. The CDR3 contains 15 residues. The ends were cut back, 8 bases at V and 0 bases at J, with 13 bases in the middle. The chain is built from TRBV28 and TRBJ2-2; maybe TRBD1 (6 bases). Sequencing used PBMCs. The source is a woman between 50 and 59 years old in good health and CMV-seropositive. The CDR3 region is CASYDRFPNTGELFF. In DNA, the CDR3 is TGTGCCAGCTACGACAGGTTCCCGAACACCGGGGAGCTGTTTTTT.